Shown below are 17 T cell receptor beta chains from a single sample sequenced in a study of beta chain features in type 1 diabetes. Expressed TCRB transcripts got sequenced, as all isolated RNA was reverse transcribed. The table came from immunoSEQ multiplex PCR; TCRdb's copy has only in-frame clones and leaves some out. The sample includes hundreds of thousands of clones, 15% to 17% of them seen just once. The sequenced sample consisted of naive CD4+ T cells from blood. Source of these receptors: a young man in good health.

The J gene is TRBJ1-5, the V gene TRBV4-2; no definite D call. The CDR3 consists of 13 residues. The V gene lost 0 bases and the J gene lost 5 bases, with 5 bases spanning the gap. Germline V gives CDR1 LGHNA, CDR2 YNFKEQ. This CDR3 is CASSQEGYQPQHF. CDR3 in DNA: TGTGCCAGCAGCCAAGAGGGGTATCAGCCCCAGCATTTT.

As regards this clone: One end of the junction does not line up with germline, which may come from a read error. The CDR3 protein is CASSVGIGQGTNEKLFF. In nucleotides, the CDR3 is TGTGCCAGCAGCGTAGGTATCGGACAGGGGACTAACGAAAAACTGTTTTTT. The chain combines TRBV9 with TRBJ1-4, with 9 bases lining up with TRBD1. The germline gives CDR1 SGDLS, CDR2 YYNGEE. The CDR3 totals 17 residues.

In this sample, this clone turned up a few times. The chain links TRBV9 to TRBJ2-5, with TRBD1 identical over 10 bases. The better agreement between TRBJ2-7 and the DNA end casts doubt on the J call. The CDR3 is made up of 14 amino acids. Per the germline V gene, CDR1 is SGDLS and CDR2 is YYNGEE. The CDR3 here is CASSVAGTGVEQYF. The DNA of the CDR3 is TGTGCCAGCAGCGTAGCCGGGACAGGGGTCGAGCAGTACTTC.

V gene TRBV14 combines with J gene TRBJ2-3, with D perhaps being TRBD1 or TRBD2 (5 bases each). Between the trimmed V and J ends, which lost 4 bases and 11 bases, there was a span of 13 bases. The CDR3 has 12 amino acids. The germline gives CDR1 SGHDN, CDR2 FVKESK. CDR3 residues: CASSRISGRQYF. The CDR3 DNA follows: TGTGCCAGCAGCCGGATTTCAGGGAGGCAGTATTTT.

This clone showed up just a few times. This chain uses TRBV28 with TRBJ2-7; 9 positions agree with TRBD1. The CDR3 consists of 14 residues. Germline CDR1 MDHEN, CDR2 SYDVKM. Trimming took 2 bases from V and 5 from J; bases not matched to a gene: 4. The CDR3 DNA reads TGTGCCAGCAGTTTAGGGACAGGGCAGCACGAGCAGTACTTC. Translated, it gives CASSLGTGQHEQYF.

This clone has more than one count but fewer than ten. The sample has other DNA sequences that encode this CDR3 too. The chain combines TRBV28 with TRBJ1-6, with D unclear. The CDR3 consists of 15 residues. V shed 6 bases and J shed 0 bases, with 9 bases lying between them. The germline CDR1 and CDR2 sequences are MDHEN and SYDVKM. The CDR3 loop reads CASSSGSSYNSPLHF. The CDR3 region has the DNA TGTGCCAGCAGCTCGGGCAGCTCCTATAATTCACCCCTCCACTTT.

The V gene is TRBV5-1, the J gene TRBJ2-7; 12 nucleotides align to TRBD2. V was pared by 7 bases and J by 3 bases, with 2 bases of the junction left unmatched. CDR3 length equals 13 residues. The germline V gene has CDR1 SGHRS and CDR2 YFSETQ. CDR3 sequence: CASSTSGSYEQYF. CDR3 DNA: TGCGCCAGCTCGACTAGCGGGAGCTACGAGCAGTACTTC. Variable domain in full (rest from reference TRBV5-1 and TRBJ2-7): KAGVTQTPRYLIKTRGQQVTLSCSPISGHRSVSWYQQTPGQGLQFLFEYFSETQRNKGNFPGRFSGRQFSNSRSEMNVSTLELGDSALYLCASSTSGSYEQYFGPGTRLTVT.

This clone was detected only a few times. The chain carries TRBV5-1 and TRBJ1-1, with 9 bases that match TRBD1. This CDR3 has 13 amino acids. V lost 9 bases, J lost 5 bases, and 8 bases stayed unmatched. Germline CDR1 and CDR2: SGHRS and YFSETQ. CDR3 protein: CATSNRGRTEAFF. CDR3 bases: TGCGCCACCTCAAACAGGGGGCGTACTGAAGCTTTCTTT.

The sample holds a few counts of this clone. The chain recombines TRBV7-2 with TRBJ1-6; weak D call: TRBD1 (5 bases). Trimming removed 5 bases from V and 0 bases from J, with 11 bases in between. This CDR3 has 16 amino acids. Germline V gives CDR1 SGHTA, CDR2 FQGNSA. CDR3 amino acids: CASSPGGSSYNSPLHF. The CDR3 DNA reads as TGTGCCAGCAGCCCCGGGGGGAGCTCCTATAATTCACCCCTCCACTTT.

The gene calls are TRBV7-2 and TRBJ2-5; TRBD1 matches 7 bases. TRBJ2-7 explains the end of the DNA better; the J call may be wrong. Germline-derived CDR1 and CDR2 are SGHTA and FQGNSA. The CDR3 is 15 residues long. The CDR3 reads CASSLGAGGTYEQYF. CDR3 DNA: TGTGCCAGCAGCTTAGGGGCAGGGGGTACCTACGAGCAGTACTTC.

In its sample, this clone was seen a few times. The chain uses TRBV9 and TRBJ2-7; D possibly corresponds to TRBD1 (5 bases). The CDR3 covers 14 residues. V shed 4 bases and J shed 1 base, with 12 bases lying between them. Germline assignment: CDR1 SGDLS and CDR2 YYNGEE. In nucleotides, the CDR3 is TGTGCCAGCAGCCCCTTGGGGCTTTCCTACGAGCAGTACTTC. Its translation is CASSPLGLSYEQYF.

The rearrangement links TRBV4-1 to TRBJ1-1, with unresolved D. V was cut by 3 bases and J by 1 base, with 6 bases left in between. Germline V gene data show CDR1 as MGHRA and CDR2 as YSYEKL. The CDR3 spans 13 residues. DNA of the CDR3: TGCGCCAGCAGCCACGGGGAGAACACTGAAGCTTTCTTT. Its translation: CASSHGENTEAFF.

This clone was seen more than once but under ten times. The chain uses TRBV5-1 and TRBJ1-1; tentative D call: TRBD1 (5 bases). The CDR3 totals 13 residues. Per the germline V gene, CDR1 is SGHRS and CDR2 is YFSETQ. Deletions cut 4 bases from V and 4 bases from J, with 11 bases between. This CDR3 reads CASSQGVGTEAFF. The CDR3 DNA reads as TGCGCCAGCAGCCAAGGGGTTGGCACTGAAGCTTTCTTT.

This clone was detected only a few times. V usage is TRBV2 and J usage is TRBJ1-3; possibly TRBD1 for D (6 bases). Trimming removed 7 bases at V and 3 bases at J, with 13 bases between. The CDR3 totals 14 residues. Germline CDR1 reads SNHLY; CDR2 reads FYNNEI. The CDR3 nucleotides read TGTGCCAGCACCCGGACAGTTTTTGGAAACACCATATATTTT. It translates to CASTRTVFGNTIYF.

The sample holds a few counts of this clone. This chain uses TRBV28 with TRBJ2-1; D perhaps matches TRBD1 (6 bases). The CDR3 has 19 amino acids. Trimming pared 1 base from V and 1 base from J, leaving 20 bases between. Germline lookup yields CDR1 MDHEN and CDR2 SYDVKM. The CDR3: CASSLLFRQVQDSYNEQFF. In DNA, the CDR3 is TGTGCCAGCAGTTTATTATTTCGACAGGTACAAGATTCCTACAATGAGCAGTTCTTC. Filled out from reference TRBV28 and TRBJ2-1, the complete variable domain reads DVKVTQSSRYLVKRTGEKVFLECVQDMDHENMFWYRQDPGLGLRLIYFSYDVKMKEKGDIPEGYSVSREKKERFSLILESASTNQTSMYLCASSLLFRQVQDSYNEQFFGPGTRLTVL.

This clone was detected only a few times. The chain is built from TRBV27 and TRBJ2-7; 8 bases map to TRBD2. The CDR3 spans 14 residues. Germline CDR1 MNHEY, CDR2 SMNVEV (reference sequence). The ends lost 8 bases at V and 3 bases at J; junction bases unmatched: 9. In DNA form, the CDR3 reads TGTGCCAGCGGTACCGGGACTAGACACTACGAGCAGTACTTC. Translating gives CASGTGTRHYEQYF.

This clone turned up a few times. The rearrangement joins TRBV28 to TRBJ1-2, with TRBD1 identical over 10 bases. This CDR3 has 15 amino acids. Trimming cost V 7 bases and J 0 bases; bases outside gene matches: 5. In germline, CDR1 is MDHEN, CDR2 SYDVKM. The CDR3 is CASTEGQGANYGYTF. The CDR3 bases are TGTGCCAGCACCGAAGGACAGGGGGCTAACTATGGCTACACCTTC.